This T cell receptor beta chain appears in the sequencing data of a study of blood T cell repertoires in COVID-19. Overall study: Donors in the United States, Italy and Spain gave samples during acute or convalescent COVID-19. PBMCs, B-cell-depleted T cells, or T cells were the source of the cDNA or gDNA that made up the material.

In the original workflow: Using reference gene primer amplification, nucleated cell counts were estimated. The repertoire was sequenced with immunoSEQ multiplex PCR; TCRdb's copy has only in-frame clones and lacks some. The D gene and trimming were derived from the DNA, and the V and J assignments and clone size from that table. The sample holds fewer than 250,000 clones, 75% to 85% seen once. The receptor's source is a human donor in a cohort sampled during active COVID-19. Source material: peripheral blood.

CDR3 in amino acids: CASSSGAQNIQYF. The CDR3 nucleotides read TGTGCCAGCTCGTCAGGGGCCCAAAACATTCAGTACTTC. This chain connects TRBV11-1 to TRBJ2-4; possible D gene TRBD1, 6 bases. CDR3 length equals 13 residues. V lost 8 bases and J lost 5, with 13 bases in between. Germline CDR1 SGHAT, CDR2 FQDESV (reference sequence).